This T cell receptor beta chain was sequenced in a study of OX40 agonist ivuxolimab in advanced cancers. V lost 6 bases and J lost 7; bases outside the gene matches: 3. This CDR3 spans 13 amino acids. In germline, CDR1 is KGHSH, CDR2 LQKENI. Only in-frame clones appear in the TCRdb table, and some are missing; sequencing was by immunoSEQ multiplex PCR. The sample contains tens of thousands of clones, approximately 82% of which appear only once. This receptor was identified in an adult with an advanced solid tumor such as melanoma, head and neck, liver or kidney cancer. The sample was CD4+ or CD8+ T cells sorted from blood, taken in a trial of the OX40 agonist ivuxolimab. This sequence joins TRBV18 and TRBJ1-4, with 9 bases aligning to TRBD1. CDR3 in DNA: TGTGCCAGCTCCCGGGACAGGGTTGAAAAACTGTTTTTT. Translating gives CASSRDRVEKLFF.